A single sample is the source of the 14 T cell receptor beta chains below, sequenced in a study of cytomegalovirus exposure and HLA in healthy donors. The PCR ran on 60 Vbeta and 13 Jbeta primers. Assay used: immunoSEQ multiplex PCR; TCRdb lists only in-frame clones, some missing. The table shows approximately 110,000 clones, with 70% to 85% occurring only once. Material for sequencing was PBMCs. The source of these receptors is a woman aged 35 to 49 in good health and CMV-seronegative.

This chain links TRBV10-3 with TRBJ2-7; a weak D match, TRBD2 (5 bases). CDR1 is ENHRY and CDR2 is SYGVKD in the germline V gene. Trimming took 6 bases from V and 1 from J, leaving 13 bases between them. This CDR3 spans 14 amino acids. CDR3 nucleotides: TGTGCCATCAGGCCGGCTAGGGAGTCCTACGAGCAGTACTTC. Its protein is CAIRPARESYEQYF.

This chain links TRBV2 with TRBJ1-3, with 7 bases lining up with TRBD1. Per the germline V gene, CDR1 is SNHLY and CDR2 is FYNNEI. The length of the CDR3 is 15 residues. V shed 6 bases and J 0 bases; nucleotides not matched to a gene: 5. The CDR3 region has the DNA TGTGCCAGCAGACAAGACAGGGACTCTGGAAACACCATATATTTT. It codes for CASRQDRDSGNTIYF.

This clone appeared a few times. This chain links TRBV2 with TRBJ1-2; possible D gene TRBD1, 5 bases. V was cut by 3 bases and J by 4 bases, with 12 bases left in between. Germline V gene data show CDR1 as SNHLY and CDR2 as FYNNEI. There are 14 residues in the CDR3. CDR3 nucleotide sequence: TGTGCCAGCAGTGATGGCAGGGACTTCTATGGCTACACCTTC. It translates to CASSDGRDFYGYTF.

This CDR3 reads CAISEGGGAFF. The DNA for the CDR3 is TGTGCCATCAGTGAGGGAGGAGGAGCTTTCTTT. The chain joins TRBV10-3 to TRBJ1-1; D uncertain. The germline V gene encodes CDR1 ENHRY and CDR2 SYGVKD. Trimming removed 2 bases from V and 10 bases from J, with 8 bases in between. CDR3 length equals 11 residues.

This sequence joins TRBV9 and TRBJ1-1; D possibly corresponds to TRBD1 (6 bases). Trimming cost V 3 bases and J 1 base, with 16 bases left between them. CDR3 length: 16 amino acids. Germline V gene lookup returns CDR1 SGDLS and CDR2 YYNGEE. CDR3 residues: CASSGGGGRPNTEAFF. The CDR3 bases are TGTGCCAGCAGCGGAGGGGGAGGGAGACCGAACACTGAAGCTTTCTTT.

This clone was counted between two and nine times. CDR3 sequence: CASSLGTRFSYEQYF. Written as DNA, the CDR3 is TGTGCCAGCAGTCTAGGGACAAGGTTCTCCTACGAGCAGTACTTC. The V call is TRBV27, the J call TRBJ2-7; D may be TRBD1 (6 bases). This CDR3 has 15 residues. CDR1 and CDR2 from the germline V gene are MNHEY and SMNVEV (reference sequence). With 5 bases removed from V and 0 bases from J, the gap between germline ends came to 14 bases.

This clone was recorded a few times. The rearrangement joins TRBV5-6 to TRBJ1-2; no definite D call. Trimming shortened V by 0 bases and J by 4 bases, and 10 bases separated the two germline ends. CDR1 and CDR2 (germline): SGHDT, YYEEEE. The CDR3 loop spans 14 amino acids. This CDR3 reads CASSLGGLSYGYTF. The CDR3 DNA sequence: TGTGCCAGCAGCTTGGGAGGACTTAGCTATGGCTACACCTTC.

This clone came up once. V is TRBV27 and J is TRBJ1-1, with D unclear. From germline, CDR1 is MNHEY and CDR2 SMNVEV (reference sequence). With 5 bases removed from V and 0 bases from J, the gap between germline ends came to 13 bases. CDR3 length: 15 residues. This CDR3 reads CASSPLGSMNTEAFF. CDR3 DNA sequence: TGTGCCAGCAGTCCGCTAGGGAGTATGAACACTGAAGCTTTCTTT.

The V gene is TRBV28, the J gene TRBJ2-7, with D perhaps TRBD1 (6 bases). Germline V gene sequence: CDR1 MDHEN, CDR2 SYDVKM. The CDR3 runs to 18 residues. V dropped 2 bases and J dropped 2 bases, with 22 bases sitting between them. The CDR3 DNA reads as TGTGCCAGCAGTTTACCCCTTTTGACAGGATCCGAACCCTACGAGCAGTACTTC. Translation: CASSLPLLTGSEPYEQYF.

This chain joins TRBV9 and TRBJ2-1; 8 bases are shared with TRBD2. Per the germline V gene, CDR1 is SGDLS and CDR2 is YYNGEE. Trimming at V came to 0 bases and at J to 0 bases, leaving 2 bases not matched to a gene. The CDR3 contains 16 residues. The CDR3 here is CASSVVSGASYNEQFF. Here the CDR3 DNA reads TGTGCCAGCAGCGTAGTTAGCGGGGCCTCCTACAATGAGCAGTTCTTC. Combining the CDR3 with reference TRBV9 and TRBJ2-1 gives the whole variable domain DSGVTQTPKHLITATGQRVTLRCSPRSGDLSVYWYQQSLDQGLQFLIQYYNGEERAKGNILERFSAQQFPDLHSELNLSSLELGDSALYFCASSVVSGASYNEQFFGPGTRLTVL.

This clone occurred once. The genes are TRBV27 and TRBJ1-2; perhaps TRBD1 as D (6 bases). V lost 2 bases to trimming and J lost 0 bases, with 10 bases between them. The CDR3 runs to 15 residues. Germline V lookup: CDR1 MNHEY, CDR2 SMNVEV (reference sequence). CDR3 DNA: TGTGCCAGCAGTTTAATGGGGGCCACTAACTATGGCTACACCTTC. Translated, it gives CASSLMGATNYGYTF.

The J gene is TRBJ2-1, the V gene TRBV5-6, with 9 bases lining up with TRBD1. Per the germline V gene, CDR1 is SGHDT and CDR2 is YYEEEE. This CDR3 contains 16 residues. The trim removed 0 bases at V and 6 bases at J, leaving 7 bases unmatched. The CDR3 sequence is CASSLVTGGISNEQFF. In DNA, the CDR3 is TGTGCCAGCAGCTTGGTAACAGGGGGCATAAGCAATGAGCAGTTCTTC. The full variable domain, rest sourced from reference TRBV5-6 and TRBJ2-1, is DAGVTQSPTHLIKTRGQQVTLRCSPKSGHDTVSWYQQALGQGPQFIFQYYEEEERQRGNFPDRFSGHQFPNYSSELNVNALLLGDSALYLCASSLVTGGISNEQFFGPGTRLTVL.

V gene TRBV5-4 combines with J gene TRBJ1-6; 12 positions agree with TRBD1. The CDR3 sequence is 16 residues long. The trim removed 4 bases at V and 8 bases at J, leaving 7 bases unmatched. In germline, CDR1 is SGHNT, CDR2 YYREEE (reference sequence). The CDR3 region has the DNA TGTGCCAGCAGCAGGGGACAGGGGGCTGTTGATTCACCCCTCCACTTT. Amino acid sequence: CASSRGQGAVDSPLHF. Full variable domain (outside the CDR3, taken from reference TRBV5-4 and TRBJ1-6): ETGVTQSPTHLIKTRGQQVTLRCSSQSGHNTVSWYQQALGQGPQFIFQYYREEENGRGNFPPRFSGLQFPNYSSELNVNALELDDSALYLCASSRGQGAVDSPLHFGNGTRLTVT.

CDR3 in DNA: TGTGCCTTGGGGGGGGGTTCCTACGAGCAGTACTTC. This codes for CALGGGSYEQYF. The rearrangement joins TRBV30 to TRBJ2-7; 7 bases agree with TRBD2. The V gene's germline CDR1 is GTSNPN and CDR2 SVGIG (reference sequence). V was pared by 7 bases and J by 1 base, with 4 bases of the junction left unmatched. CDR3 length equals 12 residues.